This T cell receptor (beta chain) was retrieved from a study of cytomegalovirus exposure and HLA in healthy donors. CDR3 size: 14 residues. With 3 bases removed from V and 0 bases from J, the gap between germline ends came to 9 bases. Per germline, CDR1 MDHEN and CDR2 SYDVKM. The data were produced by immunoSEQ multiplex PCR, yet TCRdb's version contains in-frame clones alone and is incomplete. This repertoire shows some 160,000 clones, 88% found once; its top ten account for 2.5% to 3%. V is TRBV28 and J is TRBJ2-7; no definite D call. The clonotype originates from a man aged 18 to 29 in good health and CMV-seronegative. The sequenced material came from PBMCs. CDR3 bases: TGTGCCAGCAGTTTTTTGAGGAGCTCCTACGAGCAGTACTTC. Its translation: CASSFLRSSYEQYF. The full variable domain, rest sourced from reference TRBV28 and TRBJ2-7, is DVKVTQSSRYLVKRTGEKVFLECVQDMDHENMFWYRQDPGLGLRLIYFSYDVKMKEKGDIPEGYSVSREKKERFSLILESASTNQTSMYLCASSFLRSSYEQYFGPGTRLTVT.